The TCR beta chain described here comes from a study of long-term antiretroviral therapy in people with HIV. Researchers ran immunoSEQ v3.0 at survey level. Generated by immunoSEQ multiplex PCR, the TCRdb table keeps only in-frame clones and is missing some. The sample lists around 28,000 clones; 91% were seen once. The CDR3 sequence is 15 residues long. The ends were cut back, 4 bases at V and 7 bases at J, with 19 bases in the middle. The germline gives CDR1 LGHNA, CDR2 YNFKEQ. This clonotype was obtained from a man in his late teens or twenties with HIV. V usage is TRBV4-2 and J usage is TRBJ1-2; TRBD1 might be the D (5 bases). The sequences come from unsorted PBMCs, collected 3.1 years after starting antiretroviral therapy. The CDR3 DNA follows: TGTGCCAGCAGCCCGGGCGGAGGGGATGCGGGTGGCTACACCTTC. Encoded protein: CASSPGGGDAGGYTF.